The 5 T cell receptor beta chains presented below share a single source sample, sequenced in a study of blood T cell repertoires in COVID-19. Assay: immunoSEQ multiplex PCR; the TCRdb copy retains only in-frame clones and omits some. Of about 380,000 clones listed, 88% were seen once; the top ten hold about 1.2%. Specimen: PBMCs or T cells enriched from blood (not recorded which). These receptors originate from a woman between 18 and 30 years old who had recovered from COVID-19.

This chain's CDR3 is CASLLGTGYYSGANVLTF. The CDR3 coding sequence is TGTGCCAGCCTCCTAGGGACAGGGTATTACTCTGGGGCCAACGTCCTGACTTTC. The chain employs TRBV21-1 and TRBJ2-6; the tabulated D call, TRBD1, remains unverified against the DNA. TRBV21-1 represents a pseudogene. CDR3 length equals 18 residues.

This clone has a single count. The chain links TRBV28 to TRBJ1-2; TRBD1 aligns across 9 bases. The length of the CDR3 is 15 residues. Germline values: CDR1 MDHEN, CDR2 SYDVKM. V lost 6 bases to trimming and J lost 3 bases; unmatched junction nucleotides: 8. The CDR3 is CASSYGQGLDYGYTF. CDR3 DNA: TGTGCCAGCAGCTACGGACAGGGGCTAGACTATGGCTACACCTTC.

V is TRBV30 and J is TRBJ2-7, with 10 bases fitting TRBD1. This CDR3 has 16 amino acids. In germline, CDR1 is GTSNPN, CDR2 SVGIG (reference sequence). V was clipped by 0 bases and J by 4 bases; unmatched bases: 9. CDR3 in DNA: TGTGCCTGGAGTGTACTAGGGTGGGGACAGGGGTACGAGCAGTACTTC. It specifies CAWSVLGWGQGYEQYF.

The chain uses TRBV6-4 and TRBJ2-1; TRBD2 aligns across 14 bases. V shed 6 bases, J shed 12 bases, and the junction held 7 bases outside the gene matches. Germline V CDR1 and CDR2: MRHNA, SNTAGT. This CDR3 comprises 14 residues. The CDR3 loop reads CASRRTSGGSTQFF. The CDR3 nucleotides read TGTGCCAGCAGACGGACTAGCGGGGGGTCGACGCAGTTCTTC.

The chain combines TRBV5-6 with TRBJ1-2, with D maybe TRBD1 (5 bases). V gave up 4 bases and J gave up 10 bases, with 11 bases separating them. Germline CDR1 reads SGHDT; CDR2 reads YYEEEE. This CDR3 has 11 residues. CDR3 coding DNA: TGTGCCAGCAGCATAGACAGAACCTACACCTTC. Translated: CASSIDRTYTF.